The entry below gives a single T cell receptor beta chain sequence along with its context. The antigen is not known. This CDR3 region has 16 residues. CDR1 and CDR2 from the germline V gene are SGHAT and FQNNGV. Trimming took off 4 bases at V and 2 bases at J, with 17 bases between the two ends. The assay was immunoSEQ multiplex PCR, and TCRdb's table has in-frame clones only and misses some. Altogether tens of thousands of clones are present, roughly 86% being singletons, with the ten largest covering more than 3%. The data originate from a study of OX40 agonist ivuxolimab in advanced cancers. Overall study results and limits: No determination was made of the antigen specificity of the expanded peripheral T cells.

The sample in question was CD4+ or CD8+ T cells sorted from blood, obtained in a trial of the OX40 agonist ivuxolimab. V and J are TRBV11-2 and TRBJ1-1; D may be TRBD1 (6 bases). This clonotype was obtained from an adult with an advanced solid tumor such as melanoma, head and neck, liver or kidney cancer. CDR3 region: CASSSRGARSNTEAFF. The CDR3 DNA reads TGTGCCAGCAGCTCCAGGGGCGCGAGGAGTAACACTGAAGCTTTCTTT.